This T cell receptor (beta chain) stems from a study of blood T cells in healthy people across ages. Turning to the study itself: About one barcoded beta molecule per two T cells came from capture by template switching. Points from the study as a whole: Age brought a roughly linear fall in TCR beta diversity measured per million T cells.

Germline CDR1 and CDR2: LGHNA and YNFKEQ. Unmatched junction bases numbered 4, after V lost 4 bases and J lost 1 base. The CDR3 extends over 16 amino acids. Alongside a J-beta primer mix, a sample-barcoded 5' primer served in a second PCR lasting 7 to 11 cycles. Each cDNA molecule received a tag from a template-switch adaptor that had 12 random nucleotides. TCRdb itself ran the 5' RACE reads through MiXCR, one entry per CDR3 protein. The sample has hundreds of thousands of distinct CDR3 sequences; around 41% are singletons. A note on this clonotype: The antigen is unknown.

The sample taken for sequencing was blood. This TCR was sampled from a man older than 75 in good health. The chain recombines TRBV4-2 with TRBJ1-6, with 7 positions matching TRBD1. The CDR3 loop is CASSPQGMSYNSPLHF. Written as DNA, the CDR3 is TGTGCCAGCAGCCCACAGGGGATGTCCTATAATTCACCCCTCCACTTT.